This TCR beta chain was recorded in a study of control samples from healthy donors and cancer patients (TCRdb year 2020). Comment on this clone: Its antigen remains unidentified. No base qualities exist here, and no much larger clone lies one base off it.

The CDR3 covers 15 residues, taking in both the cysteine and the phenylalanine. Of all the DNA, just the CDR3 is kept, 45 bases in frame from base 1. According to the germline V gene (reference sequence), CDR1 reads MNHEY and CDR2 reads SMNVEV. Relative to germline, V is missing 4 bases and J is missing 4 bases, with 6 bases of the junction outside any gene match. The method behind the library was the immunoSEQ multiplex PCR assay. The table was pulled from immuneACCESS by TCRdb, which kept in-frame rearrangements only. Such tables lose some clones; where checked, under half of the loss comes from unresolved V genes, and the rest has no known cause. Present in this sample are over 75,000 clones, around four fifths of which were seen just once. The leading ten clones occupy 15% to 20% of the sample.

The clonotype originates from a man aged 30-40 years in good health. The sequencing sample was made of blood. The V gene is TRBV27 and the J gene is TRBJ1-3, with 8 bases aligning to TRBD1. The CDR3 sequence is CASSSGGERGNTIYF. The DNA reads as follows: TGTGCCAGCAGTTCAGGGGGCGAAAGGGGAAACACCATATATTTT.